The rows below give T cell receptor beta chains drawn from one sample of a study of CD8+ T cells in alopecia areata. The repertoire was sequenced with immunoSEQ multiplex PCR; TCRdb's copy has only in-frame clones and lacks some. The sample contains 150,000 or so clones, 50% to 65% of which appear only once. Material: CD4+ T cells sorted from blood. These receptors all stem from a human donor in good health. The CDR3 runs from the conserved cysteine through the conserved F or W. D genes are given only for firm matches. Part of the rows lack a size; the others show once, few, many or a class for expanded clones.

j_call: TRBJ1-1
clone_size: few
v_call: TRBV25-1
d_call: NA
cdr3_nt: TGTGCCAGCACCCTAGGGACGCGGAACACTGAAGCTTTCTTT
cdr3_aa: CASTLGTRNTEAFF

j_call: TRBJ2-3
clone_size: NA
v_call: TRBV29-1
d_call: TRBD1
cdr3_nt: TGCAGCATGAGACAGGGTCTCACCTCAGATACGCAGTATTTT
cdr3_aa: CSMRQGLTSDTQYF

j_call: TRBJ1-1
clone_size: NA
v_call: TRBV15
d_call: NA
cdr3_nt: TGTGCCACCAGCAGAGATGTGAACACTGAAGCTTTCTTT
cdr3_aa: CATSRDVNTEAFF

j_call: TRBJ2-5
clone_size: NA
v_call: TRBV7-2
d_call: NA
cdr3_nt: TGTGCCAGCAGCTTGATAGCGCGGGGTGGAGAGACCCAGTACTTC
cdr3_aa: CASSLIARGGETQYF

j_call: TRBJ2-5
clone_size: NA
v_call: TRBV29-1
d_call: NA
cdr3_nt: TGCAGCGTTGAACCAACGGCCCAAGAGACCCAGTACTTC
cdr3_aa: CSVEPTAQETQYF

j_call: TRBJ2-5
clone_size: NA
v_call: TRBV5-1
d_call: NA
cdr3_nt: TGCGCCAGCAGCTTTGGGGCAGGGAGAGAGACCCAGTACTTC
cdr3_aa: CASSFGAGRETQYF

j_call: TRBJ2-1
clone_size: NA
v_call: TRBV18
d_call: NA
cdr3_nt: TGTGCCAGCTCACCACCGAGCCGCGGTGGTAATGAGCAGTTCTTC
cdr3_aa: CASSPPSRGGNEQFF

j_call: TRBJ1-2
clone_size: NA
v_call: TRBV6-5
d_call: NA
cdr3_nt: TGTGCCAGCAGTTACTCGAGGGGGTTCTATGGCTACACCTTC
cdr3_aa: CASSYSRGFYGYTF

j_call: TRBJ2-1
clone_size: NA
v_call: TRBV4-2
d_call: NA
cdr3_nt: TGTGCCAGCCAGATAGAAGGGACGTCCTACAATGAGCAGTTCTTC
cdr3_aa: CASQIEGTSYNEQFF

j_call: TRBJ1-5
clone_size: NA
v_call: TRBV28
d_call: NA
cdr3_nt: TGTGCCACCTTGGGTAGCAATCAGCCCCAGCATTTT
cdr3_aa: CATLGSNQPQHF

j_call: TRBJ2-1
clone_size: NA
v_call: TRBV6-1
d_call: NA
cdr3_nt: TGTGCCAGCAGTGAAGTTGGACAGTTCTTC
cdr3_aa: CASSEVGQFF

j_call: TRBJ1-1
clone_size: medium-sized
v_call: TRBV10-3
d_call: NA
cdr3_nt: TGTGCCATCAGTGCTCATAGCGGAATGAACACTGAAGCTTTCTTT
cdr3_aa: CAISAHSGMNTEAFF

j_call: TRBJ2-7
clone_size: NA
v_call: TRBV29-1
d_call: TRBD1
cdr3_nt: TGCAGCGTACCGGGACAGGGAGCCTACGAGCAGTACTTC
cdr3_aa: CSVPGQGAYEQYF

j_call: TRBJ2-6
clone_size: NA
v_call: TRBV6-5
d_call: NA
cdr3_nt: TGTGCCAGCAGTTACAGCTCTGGGGCCAACGTCCTGACTTTC
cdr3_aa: CASSYSSGANVLTF

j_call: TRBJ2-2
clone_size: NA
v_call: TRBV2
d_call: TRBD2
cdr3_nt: TGTGCCAGCAGTGTTCGTAGCGGGAGTAAAGCCGGGGAGCTGTTTTTT
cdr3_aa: CASSVRSGSKAGELFF

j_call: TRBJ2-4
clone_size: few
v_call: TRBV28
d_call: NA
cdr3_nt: TGTGCCAGCAGTTTATTGGCAGGAGAGCTAGCCAAAAACATTCAGTACTTC
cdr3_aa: CASSLLAGELAKNIQYF

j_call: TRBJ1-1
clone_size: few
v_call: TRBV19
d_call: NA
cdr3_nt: TGTGCCAGTAGTATAGACAGGGTCACGGAAACTTTCTTT
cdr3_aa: CASSIDRVTETFF

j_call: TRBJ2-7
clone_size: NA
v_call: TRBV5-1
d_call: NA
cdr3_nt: TGCGCCAGCAGCTCCACCGACAGGCTTAGGATAGAGCAGTACTTC
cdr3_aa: CASSSTDRLRIEQYF

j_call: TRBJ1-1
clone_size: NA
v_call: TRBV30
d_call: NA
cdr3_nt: TGTGCCTGGAGTGTGAGGGGGTCTCGGTTCCGTTCTGAAGCTTTCTTT
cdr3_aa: CAWSVRGSRFRSEAFF

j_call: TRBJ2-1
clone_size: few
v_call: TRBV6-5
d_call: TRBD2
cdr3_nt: TGTGCCACCCAACTAGCGGGGACGGGCAATGAGCAGTTCTTC
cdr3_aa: CATQLAGTGNEQFF

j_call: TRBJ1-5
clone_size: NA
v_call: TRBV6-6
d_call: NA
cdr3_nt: TGTGCCAGCGGCGTGAAGGGAGGAAATCAGCCCCAGCATTTT
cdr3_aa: CASGVKGGNQPQHF

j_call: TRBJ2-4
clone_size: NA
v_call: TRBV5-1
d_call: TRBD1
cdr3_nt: TGCGCCAGCAGCTGGACCGGGACAGGGAGGTCCAAAAACATTCAGTACTTC
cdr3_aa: CASSWTGTGRSKNIQYF

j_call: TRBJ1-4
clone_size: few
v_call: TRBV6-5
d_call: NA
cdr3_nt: TGTGCCAGCAGCCCCCGACAGGACGAAAAACTGTTTTTT
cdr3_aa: CASSPRQDEKLFF

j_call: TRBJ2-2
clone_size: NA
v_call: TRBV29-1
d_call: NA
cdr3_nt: TGCAGCGTTCACGAGGGGGACTACACCGGGGAGCTGTTTTTT
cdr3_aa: CSVHEGDYTGELFF

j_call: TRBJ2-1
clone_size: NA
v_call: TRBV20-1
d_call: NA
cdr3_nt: TGCAGTGCCAGGCGAAGGTTTCGACAGTTCTTC
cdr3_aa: CSARRRFRQFF

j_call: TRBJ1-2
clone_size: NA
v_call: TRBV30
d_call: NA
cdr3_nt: TGTGCCTGGAGTGGGCAGGTTAATGGCTACACCTTC
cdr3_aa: CAWSGQVNGYTF

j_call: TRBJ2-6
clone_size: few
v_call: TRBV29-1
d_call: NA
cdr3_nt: TGCAGCGTCCGCCTTGACATCCCAAGCTCTGGGGCCAACGTCCTGACTTTC
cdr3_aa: CSVRLDIPSSGANVLTF

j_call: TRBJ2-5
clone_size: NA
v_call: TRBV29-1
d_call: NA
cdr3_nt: TGCAGCGTTGAACCGGGGGAGACCCAGTACTTC
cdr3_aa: CSVEPGETQYF

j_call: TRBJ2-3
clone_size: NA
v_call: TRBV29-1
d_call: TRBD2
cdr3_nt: TGCAGCGTTTCAACAAGACTAGCGGGAGGTACGGATACGCAGTATTTT
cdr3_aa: CSVSTRLAGGTDTQYF

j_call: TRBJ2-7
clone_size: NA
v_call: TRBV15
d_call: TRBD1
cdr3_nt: TGTGCCACCAGAAATGATGGACAGGGGTCCATTTACGAGCAGTACTTC
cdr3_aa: CATRNDGQGSIYEQYF

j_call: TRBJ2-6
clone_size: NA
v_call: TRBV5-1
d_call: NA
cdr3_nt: TGCGCCAGCAGCTTGCCTGGGACGGCAGGGGCCAACGTCCTGACTTTC
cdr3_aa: CASSLPGTAGANVLTF

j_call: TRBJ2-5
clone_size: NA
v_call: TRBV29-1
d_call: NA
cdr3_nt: TGCAGCGTTGAAGATCAGGATCCCCGAACACCATGGACCCAGTACTTC
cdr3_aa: CSVEDQDPRTPWTQYF

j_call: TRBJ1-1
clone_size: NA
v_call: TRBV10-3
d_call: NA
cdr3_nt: TGTGCCATCAGAACTCAAGGGAAGAACACTGAAGCTTTCTTT
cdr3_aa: CAIRTQGKNTEAFF

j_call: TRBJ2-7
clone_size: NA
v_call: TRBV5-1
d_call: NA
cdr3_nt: TGCGCCAGCAGAATCTCGGGGACACTCCGCTACGAGCAGTACTTC
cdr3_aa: CASRISGTLRYEQYF

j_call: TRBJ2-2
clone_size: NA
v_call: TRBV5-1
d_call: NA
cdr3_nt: TGCGCCAGCAGCTTCATCCGGACCGGGGAGCTGTTTTTT
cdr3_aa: CASSFIRTGELFF

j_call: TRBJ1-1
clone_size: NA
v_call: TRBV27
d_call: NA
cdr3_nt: TGTGCCAGTATGATCAGGGCTGGTATGAACACTGAAGCTTTCTTT
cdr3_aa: CASMIRAGMNTEAFF

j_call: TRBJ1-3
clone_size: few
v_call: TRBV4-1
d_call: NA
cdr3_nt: TGCGCCAGCAGCCAAGCGGATGCCGGAAACACCATATATTTT
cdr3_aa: CASSQADAGNTIYF

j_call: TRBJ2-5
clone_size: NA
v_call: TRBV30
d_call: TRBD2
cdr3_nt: TGTGCCTGGAGCGGTAGCGGGGGCTTCCAAGAGACCCAGTACTTC
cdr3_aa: CAWSGSGGFQETQYF

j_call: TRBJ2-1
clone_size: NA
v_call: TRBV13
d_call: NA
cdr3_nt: TGTGCCAGCAGCCCCGTTCTACGGGTGAGCTCCTACAATGAGCAGTTCTTC
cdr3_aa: CASSPVLRVSSYNEQFF

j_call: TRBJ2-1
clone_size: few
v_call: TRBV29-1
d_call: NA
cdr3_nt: TGCAGCGTTCGGAGGGGCTCCTACAATGAGCAGTTCTTC
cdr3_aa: CSVRRGSYNEQFF

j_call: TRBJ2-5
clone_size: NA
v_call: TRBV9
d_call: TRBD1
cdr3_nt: TGTGCCAGCAGTGCACAGGGGCTGGGCCAAGAGACCCAGTACTTC
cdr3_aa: CASSAQGLGQETQYF

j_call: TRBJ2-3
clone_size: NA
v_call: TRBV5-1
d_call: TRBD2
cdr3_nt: TGCGCCAGCAGCCCTGGTTCAGCTAGCGGGAACAAGGATACGCAGTATTTT
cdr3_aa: CASSPGSASGNKDTQYF

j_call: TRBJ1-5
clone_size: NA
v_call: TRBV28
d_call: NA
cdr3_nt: TGTGCCAGCGATCCCCTTGGACGAGGCAATCAGCCCCAGCATTTT
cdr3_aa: CASDPLGRGNQPQHF

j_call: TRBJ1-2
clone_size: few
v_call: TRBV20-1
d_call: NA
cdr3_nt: TGCAGCCTACCTGGGGGCTATGGCTACACCTTC
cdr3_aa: CSLPGGYGYTF

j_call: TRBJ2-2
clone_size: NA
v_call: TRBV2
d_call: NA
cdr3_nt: TGTGCCAGCAGTGAACAAAGAGGCGAGCTGTTTTTT
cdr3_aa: CASSEQRGELFF

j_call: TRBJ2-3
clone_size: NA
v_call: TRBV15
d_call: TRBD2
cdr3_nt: TGTGCCACCAGCAGAGGAGCGGGGGTCACAGATACGCAGTATTTT
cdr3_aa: CATSRGAGVTDTQYF

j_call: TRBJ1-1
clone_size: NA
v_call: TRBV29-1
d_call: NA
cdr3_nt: TGCAGCGTTGTGCGGAAGAACACTGAAGCTTTCTTT
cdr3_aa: CSVVRKNTEAFF

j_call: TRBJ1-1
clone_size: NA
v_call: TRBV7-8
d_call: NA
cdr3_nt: TGTGCCAGCAGCTTAGCGCTGAAGGAAGCTTTCTTT
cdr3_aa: CASSLALKEAFF

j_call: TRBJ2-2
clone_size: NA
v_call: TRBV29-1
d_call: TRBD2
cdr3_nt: TGCAGCGTCCAACATCGACTAGCGGGAGGGAAAACCGGGGAGCTGTTTTTT
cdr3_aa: CSVQHRLAGGKTGELFF